This T cell receptor beta chain comes out of a study of beta chain features in type 1 diabetes. Germline V lookup: CDR1 SGHDT, CDR2 YYEEEE. Trimming removed 5 bases from V and 3 bases from J; junction bases left unmatched: 8. The CDR3 consists of 16 residues. In total, each donor contributed a single heparinised blood draw that averaged about 120 mL. Expressed TCRB transcripts were sequenced because the isolated RNA had all been reverse transcribed beforehand. The protocol was immunoSEQ multiplex PCR, while the TCRdb copy is restricted to in-frame clones and leaves out a portion. The repertoire includes 300,000 to 450,000 clones, around 20% of them detected once, and under 0.055% sits in the top ten.

The chain links TRBV5-6 to TRBJ2-7, with 13 positions matching TRBD2. The sample consisted of naive CD4+ T cells from blood. The source is a woman younger than 35 in good health. CDR3 residues: CASSGTSGITGYEQYF. CDR3 nucleotides: TGTGCCAGCAGTGGGACTAGCGGGATTACCGGCTACGAGCAGTACTTC.